Listed below are T cell receptor beta chains from one sample, sequenced in a study of PD-L1 blockade in urothelial cancer. Clones were read by immunoSEQ multiplex PCR, and TCRdb kept only the in-frame ones, dropping some. This sample yields under 70,000 clones, of which roughly four fifths are seen a single time; 1.6% belongs to the top ten. This specimen consisted of PBMCs, obtained around atezolizumab (anti-PD-L1) treatment. These receptors came from a man between 65 and 85 years old with urothelial cancer. CDR3s include the opening cysteine and the closing phenylalanine or tryptophan. Each record gives: V gene, clone size, J gene, D gene, CDR3 protein, CDR3 DNA. D genes are given only for firm matches. The size field is filled for only some rows; it gives once, few, many or a size class.

V: TRBV28
size: NA
J: TRBJ2-1
D: NA
CDR3: CASRRDQNEQFF
DNA: TGTGCCAGCAGGCGGGATCAAAACGAGCAGTTCTTC

V: TRBV19
size: NA
J: TRBJ2-1
D: TRBD2
CDR3: CASSIFPSGTILYNEQFF
DNA: TGTGCCAGTAGTATCTTCCCTAGCGGGACAATTTTGTACAATGAGCAGTTCTTC

V: TRBV2
size: NA
J: TRBJ1-1
D: NA
CDR3: CASSYLIQFKRAFF
DNA: TGTGCCAGCAGCTATCTTATACAGTTCAAACGAGCTTTCTTT

V: TRBV2
size: NA
J: TRBJ1-2
D: NA
CDR3: CASSVLQGSGGYTF
DNA: TGTGCCAGCAGTGTATTACAGGGATCAGGAGGCTACACCTTC

V: TRBV6-1
size: NA
J: TRBJ1-5
D: NA
CDR3: CASSEEGRRDQPQHF
DNA: TGTGCCAGCAGTGAAGAAGGTAGGAGAGATCAGCCCCAGCATTTT

V: TRBV4-2
size: NA
J: TRBJ2-7
D: TRBD1
CDR3: CASSQPGQGYEQYF
DNA: TGTGCCAGCAGCCAGCCGGGACAGGGGTACGAGCAGTACTTC

V: TRBV9
size: NA
J: TRBJ2-5
D: TRBD1
CDR3: CASSIGQGRETQYF
DNA: TGTGCCAGCAGCATTGGACAGGGCCGGGAGACCCAGTACTTC

V: TRBV6-5
size: NA
J: TRBJ2-7
D: NA
CDR3: CASSYGPYEQYF
DNA: TGTGCCAGCAGTTACGGCCCCTACGAGCAGTACTTC

V: TRBV4-3
size: once
J: TRBJ2-5
D: NA
CDR3: CASSQDSLAVETQYF
DNA: TGCGCCAGCAGCCAAGATAGTCTAGCCGTAGAGACCCAGTACTTC

V: TRBV7-7
size: NA
J: TRBJ2-7
D: NA
CDR3: CASSLAPRDEQYF
DNA: TGTGCTAGCAGCCTAGCCCCTCGGGACGAGCAGTACTTC

V: TRBV7-6
size: NA
J: TRBJ2-7
D: NA
CDR3: CASSLDLTGEQYF
DNA: TGTGCCAGCAGCTTAGATCTGACGGGAGAGCAGTACTTC

V: TRBV19
size: once
J: TRBJ2-1
D: TRBD2
CDR3: CASSIGLAGAPYNEQFF
DNA: TGTGCCAGTAGTATTGGGCTAGCGGGAGCCCCTTACAATGAGCAGTTCTTC

V: TRBV10-3
size: NA
J: TRBJ2-2
D: NA
CDR3: CAITSQGETGELFF
DNA: TGTGCCATCACCTCACAGGGAGAGACCGGGGAGCTGTTTTTT

V: TRBV12-5
size: NA
J: TRBJ2-5
D: NA
CDR3: CASGLVGIQETQYF
DNA: TGTGCTAGTGGTTTGGTTGGCATTCAAGAGACCCAGTACTTC

V: TRBV7-3
size: once
J: TRBJ2-3
D: TRBD1
CDR3: CASSFGQGADTQYF
DNA: TGTGCCAGCAGCTTCGGACAGGGGGCAGATACGCAGTATTTT

V: TRBV5-1
size: NA
J: TRBJ2-2
D: NA
CDR3: CASRVVGVDTGELFF
DNA: TGCGCCAGCCGAGTGGTAGGGGTGGACACCGGGGAGCTGTTTTTT

V: TRBV5-1
size: NA
J: TRBJ2-7
D: NA
CDR3: CASKTGVAAYEQYF
DNA: TGCGCCAGCAAGACAGGAGTAGCAGCCTACGAGCAGTACTTC

V: TRBV2
size: NA
J: TRBJ2-7
D: TRBD1
CDR3: CASSELRGGGTGGVEQYF
DNA: TGTGCCAGCAGTGAGTTAAGGGGGGGAGGGACAGGGGGCGTCGAGCAGTACTTC

V: TRBV5-1
size: once
J: TRBJ2-5
D: TRBD2
CDR3: CASNPSGSGETQYF
DNA: TGCGCCAGCAATCCTAGCGGGAGTGGAGAGACCCAGTACTTC

V: TRBV5-6
size: NA
J: TRBJ2-2
D: NA
CDR3: CASSLTGGELFF
DNA: TGTGCCAGCAGCCTTACAGGGGGGGAGCTGTTTTTT

V: TRBV7-2
size: NA
J: TRBJ2-3
D: TRBD2
CDR3: CASRRTSGRYTDTQYF
DNA: TGTGCCAGCAGACGGACTAGCGGGAGGTACACAGATACGCAGTATTTT

V: TRBV20-1
size: NA
J: TRBJ2-1
D: TRBD1
CDR3: CSELRGNEQFF
DNA: TGCAGCGAACTCAGGGGGAATGAGCAGTTCTTC

V: TRBV6-5
size: NA
J: TRBJ1-2
D: TRBD1
CDR3: CASSYQGGDYGYTF
DNA: TGTGCCAGCAGTTACCAAGGGGGCGATTATGGCTACACCTTC

V: TRBV11-3
size: NA
J: TRBJ2-3
D: NA
CDR3: CASSSQGLFWSTDTQYF
DNA: TGTGCCAGCAGCTCCCAGGGGCTCTTTTGGAGCACAGATACGCAGTATTTT

V: TRBV4-3
size: NA
J: TRBJ2-7
D: TRBD2
CDR3: CASSPRLAGGMAYEQYF
DNA: TGCGCCAGCAGCCCTCGACTAGCGGGAGGGATGGCCTACGAGCAGTACTTC

V: TRBV30
size: NA
J: TRBJ2-6
D: TRBD1
CDR3: CAWSTLRDRSSGANVLTF
DNA: TGTGCCTGGAGCACACTCCGGGACAGAAGCTCTGGGGCCAACGTCCTGACTTTC

V: TRBV6-8
size: NA
J: TRBJ2-1
D: TRBD1
CDR3: CARVVPGQGSNEQFF
DNA: TGTGCCAGGGTGGTACCGGGACAGGGATCCAATGAGCAGTTCTTC

V: TRBV28
size: NA
J: TRBJ2-2
D: NA
CDR3: CASSLPSTATGELFF
DNA: TGTGCCAGCAGTTTACCCTCGACAGCCACCGGGGAGCTGTTTTTT

V: TRBV6-1
size: NA
J: TRBJ1-1
D: NA
CDR3: CASSETVEAFF
DNA: TGTGCCAGCAGTGAAACGGTCGAAGCTTTCTTT

V: TRBV6-5
size: NA
J: TRBJ2-7
D: NA
CDR3: CASSYSVGGNYEQYF
DNA: TGTGCCAGCAGTTACTCCGTTGGGGGCAACTACGAGCAGTACTTC

V: TRBV11-2
size: NA
J: TRBJ2-2
D: TRBD2
CDR3: CASSLELGLAGGELFF
DNA: TGTGCCAGCAGCTTAGAACTCGGACTAGCGGGCGGGGAGCTGTTTTTT

V: TRBV4-1
size: few
J: TRBJ1-1
D: TRBD1
CDR3: CASSQGFPGQGTEAFF
DNA: TGCGCCAGCAGCCAAGGTTTTCCGGGACAGGGGACTGAAGCTTTCTTT

V: TRBV9
size: NA
J: TRBJ2-7
D: TRBD2
CDR3: CASSFTSGLSSYEQYF
DNA: TGTGCCAGCAGCTTTACTAGCGGATTGAGCTCCTACGAGCAGTACTTC

V: TRBV7-2
size: once
J: TRBJ2-7
D: TRBD2
CDR3: CASSSWTSGGEQYF
DNA: TGTGCCAGCAGCTCCTGGACTAGCGGGGGGGAGCAGTACTTC

V: TRBV27
size: few
J: TRBJ1-1
D: NA
CDR3: CASSLEGRTEAFF
DNA: TGTGCCAGCAGTTTAGAGGGTCGCACTGAAGCTTTCTTT

V: TRBV5-3
size: NA
J: TRBJ2-7
D: TRBD1
CDR3: CARSLEGTGLSEQYF
DNA: TGTGCCAGAAGCTTGGAGGGGACAGGGTTAAGCGAGCAGTACTTC

V: TRBV7-6
size: NA
J: TRBJ1-2
D: NA
CDR3: CASSLFAGSNYGYTF
DNA: TGTGCCAGCAGCTTATTTGCAGGATCTAACTATGGCTACACCTTC

V: TRBV18
size: NA
J: TRBJ1-5
D: TRBD1
CDR3: CASSLDRGKGPQHF
DNA: TGTGCCAGCTCACTTGACAGGGGGAAGGGGCCCCAGCATTTT

V: TRBV4-3
size: NA
J: TRBJ1-1
D: TRBD1
CDR3: CASSPGTGRTEAFF
DNA: TGCGCCAGCAGCCCCGGGACAGGGAGGACTGAAGCTTTCTTT

V: TRBV7-8
size: NA
J: TRBJ2-7
D: TRBD1
CDR3: CASSSNRGEQYF
DNA: TGTGCCAGCAGCTCTAACAGGGGCGAGCAGTACTTC

V: TRBV29-1
size: NA
J: TRBJ2-3
D: TRBD2
CDR3: CSVIAGQSTDTQYF
DNA: TGCAGCGTGATAGCGGGCCAGAGCACAGATACGCAGTATTTT

V: TRBV5-1
size: few
J: TRBJ2-5
D: TRBD2
CDR3: CASSLTSGLAETQYF
DNA: TGCGCCAGCAGCCTTACCTCAGGACTAGCAGAGACCCAGTACTTC

V: TRBV10-3
size: NA
J: TRBJ2-5
D: TRBD1
CDR3: CAIRTGETQYF
DNA: TGTGCCATCAGGACAGGGGAGACCCAGTACTTC

V: TRBV4-1
size: NA
J: TRBJ2-2
D: TRBD1
CDR3: CASSQDRTGPGTGELFF
DNA: TGCGCCAGCAGCCAAGATCGGACAGGCCCTGGGACCGGGGAGCTGTTTTTT

V: TRBV28
size: NA
J: TRBJ2-7
D: NA
CDR3: CASSAYYEQYF
DNA: TGTGCCAGCAGTGCGTACTACGAGCAGTACTTC

V: TRBV5-8
size: once
J: TRBJ1-4
D: NA
CDR3: CASSSRKTGGGKLFF
DNA: TGTGCCAGCAGCTCCAGGAAGACAGGAGGCGGGAAACTGTTTTTT

V: TRBV7-2
size: NA
J: TRBJ2-7
D: NA
CDR3: CASSLGGGHNPYEQYF
DNA: TGTGCCAGCAGCCTAGGGGGGGGCCACAACCCCTACGAGCAGTACTTC

V: TRBV5-4
size: NA
J: TRBJ2-2
D: TRBD2
CDR3: CASSLAAGATGELFF
DNA: TGTGCCAGCAGCTTGGCGGCGGGAGCTACCGGGGAGCTGTTTTTT

V: TRBV14
size: NA
J: TRBJ2-1
D: NA
CDR3: CASSQVYAETYNEQFF
DNA: TGTGCCAGCAGCCAAGTTTACGCGGAAACCTACAATGAGCAGTTCTTC